This T cell receptor (beta chain) came from a study of blood T cell repertoires in COVID-19. Looking at the study overall: The samples span acute and convalescent COVID-19 from the United States, Italy and Spain.

Sequencing used immunoSEQ multiplex PCR; TCRdb keeps in-frame clones, though not all of them. The sample yields about 140,000 clones, around four fifths seen once. Residents of about two dozen US areas, aged roughly 18 to 89 years, made up the participants. The CDR3 covers 15 residues. V gave up 1 base and J gave up 6 bases; unmatched junction bases: 2. Per germline, CDR1 KGHSH and CDR2 LQKENI. The V call is TRBV18, the J call TRBJ2-1; 11 positions match TRBD1. Sequencing used PBMCs or T cells enriched from blood (not recorded which). This sequence was found in a woman between 50 and 59 years old with acute COVID-19. The CDR3 loop reads CASSPLGQGGNEQFF. CDR3 bases: TGTGCCAGCTCACCACTGGGACAGGGGGGCAATGAGCAGTTCTTC.